The clone carrying this T cell receptor (beta chain) was picked up a small number of times. Its antigen is still unknown. Amplification of TCR alpha and beta CDR3 regions from RNA used iRepertoire nested multiplex PCR. One entry per CDR3 protein, called by TCRdb with MiXCR from the multiplex PCR reads. This sample has fewer than 200,000 distinct CDR3 sequences; approximately 30% occur once, and the top ten carry around 20%. The sample is drawn from a study of glioma-infiltrating T cells. The germline gives CDR1 SGHRS, CDR2 YFSETQ. The CDR3 sequence is 17 residues long. Between the trimmed V and J ends, which lost 1 base and 2 bases, there was a span of 18 bases. Study-wide points: Tissue and blood shared very few CDR3 sequences. Above-expected tissue-blood divergence occurred in all gliomas, most in low-grade ones.

Sequencing input: glioma tissue, nonneoplastic brain tissue, or PBMCs (not recorded which). The receptor was derived from a human donor with low-grade glioma or glioblastoma, undergoing nonglioma brain surgery, or in good health (not recorded which). The chain has TRBV5-1 and TRBJ2-5; D perhaps matches TRBD2 (5 bases). The CDR3 DNA reads TGCGCCAGCAGCTTGTGGCGGACTGCGGACGTACAAGAGACCCAGTACTTC. The encoded protein is CASSLWRTADVQETQYF.